The next 16 T cell receptor beta chains were all read from a single sample in a study of shared clonotypes between healthy human individuals. Here immunoSEQ multiplex PCR was the method, and the copy in TCRdb shows in-frame clones only, minus some. The repertoire holds about 490,000 clones, with 70% to 80% as singletons. The sequencing input was PBMCs. The receptors shown here come from a woman aged 40-49 years in good health. Some clones in this sample may be carry-over from other donors' samples.

In this sample, this clone turned up many times. The rearrangement joins TRBV6-6 to TRBJ2-2, with a possible D match to TRBD1 (5 bases). Deletions cut 3 bases from V and 6 bases from J, with 17 bases between. Germline CDR1 reads MNHNY; CDR2 reads SVGAGI (reference sequence). CDR3 length equals 16 residues. Written as DNA, the CDR3 is TGTGCCAGCAGTTATTCGGGCAGGGCGACGGCCGGGGAGCTGTTTTTT. Protein: CASSYSGRATAGELFF.

As to this clone: Germline is not matched at one junction end, which may reflect a read error. In the same sample, other DNA sequences code for this CDR3. The V and J genes are TRBV7-9 and TRBJ2-3, with TRBD2 as a possible D gene (5 bases). The CDR3 is 14 residues long. Germline V gene lookup returns CDR1 SEHNR and CDR2 FQNEAQ (reference sequence). The DNA for the CDR3 is TGTGCCAGCAGCTTATTACCTAGCACAGACACGCAGTATTTT. Amino acid sequence: CASSLLPSTDTQYF.

This clone was recorded many times. V usage is TRBV27 and J usage is TRBJ1-5; D perhaps matches TRBD1 (5 bases). V lost 5 bases and J lost 3, with 17 bases in between. The germline CDR1 and CDR2 sequences are MNHEY and SMNVEV (reference sequence). This CDR3 comprises 16 residues. The DNA of the CDR3 is TGTGCCAGCAGTCCCCGGTGGGGGGAAAACAATCAGCCCCAGCATTTT. Translated, it gives CASSPRWGENNQPQHF.

This clone was seen more than once but under ten times. The genes are TRBV11-1 and TRBJ2-7, with D perhaps assigned TRBD1 or TRBD2 (5 bases each). Germline assignment: CDR1 SGHAT and CDR2 FQDESV (reference sequence). The CDR3 covers 14 residues. Deletions cut 1 base from V and 3 bases from J, with 10 bases between. CDR3 coding DNA: TGTGCCAGCAGCTTAGTAGGGACCAGCTACGAGCAGTACTTC. Residues: CASSLVGTSYEQYF.

This rearrangement joins TRBV28 to TRBJ2-3; 7 nucleotides agree with TRBD2. Germline V gene data show CDR1 as MDHEN and CDR2 as SYDVKM. V lost 9 bases to trimming and J lost 3 bases; unmatched junction nucleotides: 9. The CDR3 has 14 amino acids. The CDR3 spells CASLTSAITDTQYF. CDR3 in DNA: TGTGCCAGTCTAACTAGCGCAATTACAGATACGCAGTATTTT.

This clone was counted between two and nine times. The chain recombines TRBV11-3 with TRBJ2-1; tentative D call: TRBD1 (6 bases). This CDR3 has 14 residues. Germline V gene lookup returns CDR1 SGHNT and CDR2 YENEEA. The V and J ends lost 4 bases and 6 bases respectively, with 13 bases between them. CDR3 DNA sequence: TGTGCCAGCAGCTATGAACAGGGTCCCAATGAGCAGTTCTTC. Amino acids: CASSYEQGPNEQFF.

This chain links TRBV2 with TRBJ1-5; 7 bases map to TRBD1. The V gene end was trimmed by 5 bases and the J gene end by 4 bases; junction bases not matched to a gene: 5. CDR1 and CDR2 (germline): SNHLY, FYNNEI. This CDR3 contains 14 residues. As DNA, the CDR3 is TGTGCCAGCAGTCCAGACAGGGAGAATCAGCCCCAGCATTTT. Protein: CASSPDRENQPQHF.

This clone was recorded many times. The chain joins TRBV19 to TRBJ2-2; unclear D gene. Per the germline V gene, CDR1 is LNHDA and CDR2 is SQIVND (reference sequence). The CDR3 covers 13 residues. Trimming removed 8 bases at V and 6 bases at J, with 13 bases between. The CDR3 protein is CASETLRAGELFF. The CDR3 DNA reads TGTGCCAGTGAGACATTAAGAGCCGGGGAGCTGTTTTTT.

About this clone: Other DNA sequences in the sample encode the same CDR3. J is TRBJ1-4 and V is TRBV5-1; D might be TRBD1 (6 bases). Germline assignment: CDR1 SGHRS and CDR2 YFSETQ. The V and J ends lost 0 bases and 6 bases respectively, with 12 bases between them. The CDR3 runs to 15 residues. The CDR3 sequence is CASSLEGRGHEKLFF. CDR3 nucleotide sequence: TGCGCCAGCAGCTTGGAGGGCAGGGGCCATGAAAAACTGTTTTTT.

The V and J genes are TRBV5-1 and TRBJ2-5; 14 positions agree with TRBD2. The CDR3 contains 18 residues. Germline V gene data show CDR1 as SGHRS and CDR2 as YFSETQ. After removal of 3 bases from V and 5 bases from J, the junction contained 12 bases not matched to a gene. The CDR3, as DNA: TGCGCCAGCAGCTCTCCCCCGCGGACTAGCGGGAGGATTGAGACCCAGTACTTC. The encoded protein is CASSSPPRTSGRIETQYF.

This chain uses TRBV20-1 with TRBJ2-3, with D uncertain. The CDR3 runs to 11 residues. Germline V gene data show CDR1 as DFQATT and CDR2 as SNEGSKA (reference sequence). V dropped 5 bases and J dropped 4 bases, with 7 bases sitting between them. CDR3 nucleotides: TGCAGTGCTCTAGGTGCAGATACGCAGTATTTT. This gives the protein CSALGADTQYF.

The J gene is TRBJ2-2, the V gene TRBV9; 8 bases match TRBD1. Germline assignment: CDR1 SGDLS and CDR2 YYNGEE. CDR3 length: 15 residues. J was trimmed by 7 bases and V by 0 bases; bases with no gene match: 5. Here the CDR3 reads CASSVAAGGFGELFF. The CDR3 DNA sequence: TGTGCCAGCAGCGTAGCGGCAGGGGGCTTCGGGGAGCTGTTTTTT.

V gene TRBV7-8 combines with J gene TRBJ2-7; D is perhaps TRBD1 (6 bases). The CDR3 covers 16 residues. V was clipped by 1 base and J by 0 bases, with 13 bases between them. Germline-derived CDR1 and CDR2 are SGHVS and FQNEAQ. CDR3 residues: CASSLGGQLSSYEQYF. CDR3 bases: TGTGCCAGCAGCTTAGGGGGACAACTATCCTCCTACGAGCAGTACTTC.

On this clone itself: Other DNA sequences in this specimen translate into the identical CDR3. The rearrangement links TRBV6-1 to TRBJ2-5, with 8 bases fitting TRBD1. This CDR3 has 14 residues. J lost 5 bases, V lost 1 base, and 3 bases had no gene match. Germline CDR1 reads MNHNS; CDR2 reads SASEGT. The CDR3 region has the DNA TGTGCCAGCAGTGAAGACAGGGGGTGGGAGACCCAGTACTTC. Amino acid sequence: CASSEDRGWETQYF.

This clone was seen only once. A far larger clone is a single base away, which makes a read error likely. V is TRBV4-3 and J is TRBJ1-4; 10 bases line up with TRBD1. CDR1 is LGHNA and CDR2 is YSLEER in the germline V gene. V shed 0 bases and J 10 bases; nucleotides not matched to a gene: 8. This CDR3 has 16 residues. The CDR3 loop reads CASSQDLGTGAGKLFF. The DNA of the CDR3 is TGCGCCAGCAGCCAAGATCTTGGGACAGGGGCCGGAAAACTGTTTTTT.

On this clone itself: This may be a read error, as it is one base from a much larger clone. Other DNA variants within this sample encode the same CDR3. The chain carries TRBV29-1 and TRBJ1-1; perhaps TRBD1 as D (5 bases). The V gene's germline CDR1 is SQVTM and CDR2 ANQGSEA. This CDR3 is built from 13 residues. CDR3 sequence (DNA): TGCAGCGTTGAAATCGGGGGTGGGACTGAGGCTTTCTTT. It is translated as CSVEIGGGTEAFF.